This passage covers 7 T cell receptor beta chains from one sample sequenced in a study of T cell clones after liver transplantation (dated by TCRdb to the late 2010s). Libraries were prepared through the immunoSEQ multiplex PCR assay. TCRdb holds this immuneACCESS table with in-frame rearrangements only. Some clones are missing; in checked studies, unresolved V genes explain under half, and the rest has no known cause. The sample includes about 68,000 clones, with nearly 95% observed a single time. The top ten clonotypes cover 0.75% to 1% of the sample. Sequences were derived from CD4+ T cells from blood, sampled roughly 26 months after liver transplant. The receptors shown here come from a human patient who received a liver transplant. Following a transplant, some T cells may be graft donor cells, not patient cells.

This CDR3 reads CASGGPGTYNEQFF. CDR3 sequence (DNA): TGTGCCAGCGGGGGCCCAGGGACCTACAATGAGCAGTTCTTC. The chain joins TRBV2 to TRBJ2-1; a weak D match, TRBD1 (6 bases). The CDR3 runs to 14 residues. V was cut by 8 bases and J by 2 bases, with 13 bases left in between. Germline V gene data show CDR1 as SNHLY and CDR2 as FYNNEI.

CDR3: CASSFGATQETQYF. The DNA for the CDR3 is TGTGCCAGCAGCTTTGGAGCCACCCAAGAGACCCAGTACTTC. V is TRBV5-6 and J is TRBJ2-5; D is ambiguous. The V gene lost 2 bases and the J gene lost 1 base, with 9 bases spanning the gap. CDR1 SGHDT and CDR2 YYEEEE come from the germline V gene. CDR3 size: 14 residues.

The chain has TRBV11-3 and TRBJ2-1; perhaps D is TRBD1 or TRBD2 (5 bases each). The CDR3 sequence is 15 residues long. Germline V CDR1 and CDR2: SGHNT, YENEEA. Trimming pared 0 bases from V and 5 bases from J, leaving 11 bases between. In DNA form, the CDR3 reads TGTGCCAGCAGCTTAGAAGGGACCATGCACAATGAGCAGTTCTTC. Amino acid sequence: CASSLEGTMHNEQFF. Variable domain in full (rest from reference TRBV11-3 and TRBJ2-1): EAGVVQSPRYKIIEKKQPVAFWCNPISGHNTLYWYLQNLGQGPELLIRYENEEAVDDSQLPKDRFSAERLKGVDSTLKIQPAELGDSAVYLCASSLEGTMHNEQFFGPGTRLTVL.

The rearrangement joins TRBV7-9 to TRBJ2-3; 10 nucleotides line up with TRBD2. This CDR3 is 18 amino acids long. Per the germline V gene, CDR1 is SEHNR and CDR2 is FQNEAQ (reference sequence). V lost 3 bases and J lost 0; bases outside the gene matches: 9. The CDR3 DNA reads as TGTGCCAGCAGCTTCCTCGTGGGACTAGCGACTAGCACAGATACGCAGTATTTT. Its protein is CASSFLVGLATSTDTQYF.

As regards this clone: Other DNA sequences from this sample encode an identical CDR3 as well. CDR3 protein: CASSIGTKGYEQYF. The CDR3 DNA sequence: TGTGCCAGTAGTATAGGGACTAAGGGCTACGAGCAGTACTTC. The V and J genes are TRBV19 and TRBJ2-7, with a weak D call TRBD2 (6 bases). The length of the CDR3 is 14 residues. Germline V gene sequence: CDR1 LNHDA, CDR2 SQIVND (reference sequence). Trimming took 1 base from V and 3 from J, leaving 10 bases between them. The full variable domain, rest sourced from reference TRBV19 and TRBJ2-7, is DGGITQSPKYLFRKEGQNVTLSCEQNLNHDAMYWYRQDPGQGLRLIYYSQIVNDFQKGDIAEGYSVSREKKESFPLTVTSAQKNPTAFYLCASSIGTKGYEQYFGPGTRLTVT.

V gene TRBV18 combines with J gene TRBJ1-2, with a possible D match to TRBD1 (6 bases). Trimming shortened V by 3 bases and J by 9 bases, and 11 bases separated the two germline ends. The CDR3 spans 12 residues. Germline V gene sequence: CDR1 KGHSH, CDR2 LQKENI. The CDR3 nucleotides read TGTGCCAGCTCACCGGACAGAACGAGCTACACCTTC. Translated, it gives CASSPDRTSYTF.

The chain has TRBV27 and TRBJ2-7; 7 bases line up with TRBD1. This CDR3 is 16 amino acids long. Germline V gene lookup returns CDR1 MNHEY and CDR2 SMNVEV (reference sequence). The junction had 10 bases not matched to a gene; V was cut back by 2 bases and J by 3 bases. The CDR3 DNA is TGTGCCAGCAGTTTACTCGGACAGGAGACCCACTACGAGCAGTACTTC. Translating it yields CASSLLGQETHYEQYF.